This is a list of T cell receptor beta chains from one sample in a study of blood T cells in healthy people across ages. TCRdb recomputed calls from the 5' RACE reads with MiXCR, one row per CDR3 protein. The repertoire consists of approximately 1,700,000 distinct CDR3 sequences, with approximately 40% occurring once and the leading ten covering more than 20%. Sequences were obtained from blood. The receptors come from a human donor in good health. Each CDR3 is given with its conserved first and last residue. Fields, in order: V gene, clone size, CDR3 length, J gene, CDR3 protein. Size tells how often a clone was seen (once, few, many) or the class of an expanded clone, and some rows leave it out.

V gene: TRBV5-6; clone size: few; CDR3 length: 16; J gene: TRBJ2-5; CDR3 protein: CASSFSTGKEGETQYF
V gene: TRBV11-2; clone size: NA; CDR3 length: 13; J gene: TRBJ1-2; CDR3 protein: CASSSVWVSGYTF
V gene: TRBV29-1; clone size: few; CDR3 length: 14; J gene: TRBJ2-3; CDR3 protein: CSVVLQGRSDTQYF
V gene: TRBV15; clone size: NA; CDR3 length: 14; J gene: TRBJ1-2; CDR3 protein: CATSRDLLGGGYTF
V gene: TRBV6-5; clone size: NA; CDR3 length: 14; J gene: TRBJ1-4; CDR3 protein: CASSYGPANEKLFF
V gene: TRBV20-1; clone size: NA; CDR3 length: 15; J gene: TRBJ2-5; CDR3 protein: CSASSSAAGKETQYF
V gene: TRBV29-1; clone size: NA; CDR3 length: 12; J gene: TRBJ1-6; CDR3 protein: CSAGGGESPLHF
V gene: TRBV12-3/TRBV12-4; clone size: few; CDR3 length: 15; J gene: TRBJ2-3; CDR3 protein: CASRLDRADTDTQYF
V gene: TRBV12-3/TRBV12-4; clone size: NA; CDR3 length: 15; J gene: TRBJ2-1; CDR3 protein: CASSLTAGGHNEQFF
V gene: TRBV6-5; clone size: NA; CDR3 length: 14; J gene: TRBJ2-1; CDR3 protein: CASSYLGPYNEQFF
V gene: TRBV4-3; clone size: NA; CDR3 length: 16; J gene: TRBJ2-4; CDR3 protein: CASSQDHGFPKNIQYF
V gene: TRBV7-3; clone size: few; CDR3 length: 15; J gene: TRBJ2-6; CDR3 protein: CASSPINSGANVLTF
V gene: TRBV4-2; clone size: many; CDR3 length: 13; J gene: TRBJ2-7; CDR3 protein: CASSQDRDNEQYF
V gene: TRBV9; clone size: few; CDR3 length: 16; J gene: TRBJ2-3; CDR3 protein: CASSGGKGDHTDTQYF
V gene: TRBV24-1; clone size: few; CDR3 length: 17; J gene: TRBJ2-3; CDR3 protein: CATSRAGRDAGTDTQYF
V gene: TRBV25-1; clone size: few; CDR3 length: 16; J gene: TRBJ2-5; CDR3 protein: CASSELRLAGVETQYF
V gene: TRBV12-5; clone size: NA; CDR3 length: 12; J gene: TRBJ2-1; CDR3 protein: CASGLDYNEQFF
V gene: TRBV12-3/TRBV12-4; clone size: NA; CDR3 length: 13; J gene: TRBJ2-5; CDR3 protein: CASSPLALETQYF
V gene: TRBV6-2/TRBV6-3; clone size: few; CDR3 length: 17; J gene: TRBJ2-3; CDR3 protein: CASSFRTSGGVRDTQYF
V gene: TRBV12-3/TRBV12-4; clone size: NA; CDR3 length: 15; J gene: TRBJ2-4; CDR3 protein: CASSFRTGPNNEQYF
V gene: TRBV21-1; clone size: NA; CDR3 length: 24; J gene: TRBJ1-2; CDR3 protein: CASSLRPHSKMGRAAGPISYGYTF
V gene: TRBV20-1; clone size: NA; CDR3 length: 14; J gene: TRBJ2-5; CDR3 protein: CSAEGGTHQETQYF
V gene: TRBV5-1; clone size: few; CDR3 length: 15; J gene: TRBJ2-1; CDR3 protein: CASSESSGVYNEQFF
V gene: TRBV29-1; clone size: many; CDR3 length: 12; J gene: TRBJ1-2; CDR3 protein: CSVTGGDYGYTF
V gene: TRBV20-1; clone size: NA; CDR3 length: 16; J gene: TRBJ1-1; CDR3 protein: CSAADTGTGSGTEAFF
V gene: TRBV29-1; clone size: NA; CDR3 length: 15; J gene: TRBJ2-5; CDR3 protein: CSVEDRLSLPETQYF
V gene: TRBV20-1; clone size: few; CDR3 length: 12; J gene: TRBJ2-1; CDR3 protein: CSARDIRLKQFF
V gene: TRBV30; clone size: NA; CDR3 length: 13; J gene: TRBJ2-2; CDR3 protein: CARGQGRTGELFF
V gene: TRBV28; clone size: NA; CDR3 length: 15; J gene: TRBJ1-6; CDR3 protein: CASSLGGGGNSPLHF
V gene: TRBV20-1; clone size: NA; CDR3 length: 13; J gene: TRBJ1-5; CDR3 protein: CSARTGGSQPQHF
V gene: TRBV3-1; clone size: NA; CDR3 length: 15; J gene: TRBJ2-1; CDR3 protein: CASSHVRDRSNEQFF
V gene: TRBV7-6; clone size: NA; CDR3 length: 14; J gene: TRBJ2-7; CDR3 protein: CASNLVLGTYEQYF
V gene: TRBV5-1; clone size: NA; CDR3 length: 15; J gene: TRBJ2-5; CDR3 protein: CASSLAGTEKETQYF
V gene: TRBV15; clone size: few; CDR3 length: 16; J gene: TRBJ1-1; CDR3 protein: CATSRALSSPGTEAFF
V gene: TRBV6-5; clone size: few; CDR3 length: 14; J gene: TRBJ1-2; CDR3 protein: CASSYSNRAYGYTF
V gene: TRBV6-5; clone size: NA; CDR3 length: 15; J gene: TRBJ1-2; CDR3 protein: CASTESSGRHYGYTF
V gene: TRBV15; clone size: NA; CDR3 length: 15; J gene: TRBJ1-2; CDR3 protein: CATSRRHRSNYGYTF
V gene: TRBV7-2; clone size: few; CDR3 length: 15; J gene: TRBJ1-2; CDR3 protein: CASSLAPTGGFGYTF
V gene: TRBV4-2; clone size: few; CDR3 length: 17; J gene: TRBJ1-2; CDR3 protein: CASSQPPGWEAGSGYTF
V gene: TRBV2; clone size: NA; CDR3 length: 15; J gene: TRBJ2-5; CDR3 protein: CASSDITGASETQYF
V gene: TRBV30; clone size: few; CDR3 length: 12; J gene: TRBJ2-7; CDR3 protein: CAWSVLRYEQYF
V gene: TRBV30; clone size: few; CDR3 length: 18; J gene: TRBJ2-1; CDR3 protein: CAWSAIAGGDLLYNEQFF
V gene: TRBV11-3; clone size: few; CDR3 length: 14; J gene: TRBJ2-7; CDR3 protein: CASSLIGTSYEQYF
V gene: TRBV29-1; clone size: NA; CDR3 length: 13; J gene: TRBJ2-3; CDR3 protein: CSGGQGGTDTQYF
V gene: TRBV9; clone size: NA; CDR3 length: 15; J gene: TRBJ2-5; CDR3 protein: CASSVAPLPQETQYF
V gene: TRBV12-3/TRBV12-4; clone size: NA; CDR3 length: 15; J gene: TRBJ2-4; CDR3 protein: CASRPTGGAENLQYF
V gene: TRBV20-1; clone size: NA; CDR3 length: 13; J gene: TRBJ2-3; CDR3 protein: CSAPDSTTDTQYF
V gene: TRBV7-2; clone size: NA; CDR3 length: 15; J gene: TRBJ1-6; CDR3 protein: CASSFSTAANSPLHF
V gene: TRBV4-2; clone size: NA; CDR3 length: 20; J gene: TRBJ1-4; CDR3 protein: CASSQDLWGLKVATNEKLFF
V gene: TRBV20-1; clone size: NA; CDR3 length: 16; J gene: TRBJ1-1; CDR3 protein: CSAIGPSGVPGGELFF
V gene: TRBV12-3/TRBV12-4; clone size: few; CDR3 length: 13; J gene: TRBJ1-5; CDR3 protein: CASRPQGFGPQHF
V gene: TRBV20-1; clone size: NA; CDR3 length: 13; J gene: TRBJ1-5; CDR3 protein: CSALRGVDQPQHF
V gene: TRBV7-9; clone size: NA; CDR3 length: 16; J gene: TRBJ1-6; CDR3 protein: CASSLEYGTYNSPLHF
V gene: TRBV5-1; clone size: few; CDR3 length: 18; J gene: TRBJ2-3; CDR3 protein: CASSPVWRGAGGRDTQYF
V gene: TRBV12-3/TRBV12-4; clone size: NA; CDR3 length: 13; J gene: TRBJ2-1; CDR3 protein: CAARKEGYNEQFF